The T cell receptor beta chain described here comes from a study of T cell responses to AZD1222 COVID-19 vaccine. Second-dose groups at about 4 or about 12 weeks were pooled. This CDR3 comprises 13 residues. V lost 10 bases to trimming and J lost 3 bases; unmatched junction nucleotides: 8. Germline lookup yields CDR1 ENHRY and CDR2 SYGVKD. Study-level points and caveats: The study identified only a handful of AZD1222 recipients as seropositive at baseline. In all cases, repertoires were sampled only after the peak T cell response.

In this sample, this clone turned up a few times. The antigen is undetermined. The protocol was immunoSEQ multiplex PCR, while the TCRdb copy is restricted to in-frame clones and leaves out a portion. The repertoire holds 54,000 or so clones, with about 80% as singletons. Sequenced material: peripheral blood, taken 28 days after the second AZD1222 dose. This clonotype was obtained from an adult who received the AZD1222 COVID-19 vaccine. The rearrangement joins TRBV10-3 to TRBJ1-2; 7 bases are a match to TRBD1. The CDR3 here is CATKDRRDYGYTF. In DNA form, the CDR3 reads TGTGCCACTAAGGACAGGAGGGACTATGGCTACACCTTC.